A single sample gave rise to the 6 T cell receptor beta chains below, sequenced in a study of T cells in Graves' hyperthyroidism and ophthalmopathy. Amplification targeted TCR beta CDR3 regions from RNA transcripts. The HTBI primer set was used in a first-round RT-PCR of the TCR CDR3. TCRdb called the multiplex PCR reads again in MiXCR, with one record for every CDR3 protein. The table lists around 450,000 distinct CDR3 sequences, approximately 14% of them singletons. Sequenced input: blood. These receptors originate from a woman younger than 30 with Graves' hyperthyroidism.

In this sample, this clonotype turned up many times. This sequence joins TRBV18 and TRBJ1-1; D is unresolved. Deletions cut 0 bases from V and 4 bases from J, with 9 bases between. Germline lookup yields CDR1 KGHSH and CDR2 LQKENI. The CDR3 is 14 residues long. In DNA, the CDR3 is TGTGCCAGCTCACCACCGAACAGAGTCACTGAAGCTTTCTTT. This codes for CASSPPNRVTEAFF.

This clonotype was observed a handful of times. The chain employs TRBV20-1 and TRBJ1-6; D gene uncertain. The V end was cut by 7 bases, the J end by 0 bases, with 19 bases between. The CDR3 sequence is 17 residues long. The germline CDR1 and CDR2 sequences are DFQATT and SNEGSKA (reference sequence). The CDR3 DNA follows: TGCAGTGTAGGAGAGACGGAACTGAGCTCCTATAATTCACCCCTCCACTTT. Amino acids: CSVGETELSSYNSPLHF.

The table lists this clonotype with many counts. The gene calls are TRBV27 and TRBJ1-1; D is uncertain. This CDR3 spans 14 amino acids. From germline, CDR1 is MNHEY and CDR2 SMNVEV (reference sequence). Deletions cut 3 bases from V and 0 bases from J, with 8 bases between. Here the CDR3 reads CASSFSSMNTEAFF. For the CDR3, the DNA is TGTGCCAGCAGTTTTAGTTCAATGAACACTGAAGCTTTCTTT.

This clonotype was seen ten or more times. J is TRBJ2-7 and V is TRBV5-6; 7 bases align to TRBD1. Germline CDR1 and CDR2: SGHDT and YYEEEE. CDR3 length equals 17 residues. V lost 6 bases and J lost 0; bases outside the gene matches: 15. CDR3: CASNNQEGGRGSYEQYF. Written as DNA, the CDR3 is TGTGCCAGCAACAATCAGGAAGGGGGCCGGGGCTCCTACGAGCAGTACTTC.

This clonotype came up many times. The chain carries TRBV27 and TRBJ1-2; TRBD1 is a possible D gene (5 bases). The V gene lost 3 bases and the J gene lost 3 bases, with 11 bases spanning the gap. This CDR3 is built from 14 residues. Per germline, CDR1 MNHEY and CDR2 SMNVEV (reference sequence). This chain's CDR3 is CASSFGSGDYGYTF. CDR3 in DNA: TGTGCCAGCAGTTTCGGGTCGGGGGACTATGGCTACACCTTC.

V is TRBV11-3 and J is TRBJ2-5; D tentatively fits TRBD1 or TRBD2 (5 bases each). This CDR3 contains 16 residues. Germline assignment: CDR1 SGHNT and CDR2 YENEEA. Trimming shortened V by 5 bases and J by 5 bases, and 21 bases separated the two germline ends. This CDR3 reads CASSTRGRNGMETQYF. CDR3 DNA sequence: TGTGCCAGCAGCACTAGGGGACGTAACGGGATGGAGACCCAGTACTTC.